This paragraph reports one TCR beta chain. There are many counts of this clonotype. What this receptor recognizes is not known. Base-call qualities are not available, and no considerably larger clone is one nucleotide away. These data come from a study of regulatory T cells in long-lasting Graves disease (dated by TCRdb to 2020 to 2023). Turning to the overall study: Patients with newly diagnosed Graves' disease had been on antithyroid drugs for under 3 months. Peripheral blood TCR sequencing and RNA sequencing compared persistent Graves' disease patients with newly diagnosed Graves' disease patients. The study was conducted in China and was registered as a clinical trial. A total of about 33 samples were covered by TCR sequencing, comprising roughly 13 persistent and approximately 20 newly diagnosed Graves' disease patients.

What the authors observed across the whole study: Sequencing and analysis were restricted to the TCR beta chain. A larger number of public clonotypes was shared among persistent patients (around 3,000) than among newly diagnosed patients (roughly 930). Lower TCR Shannon entropy and fewer highly expanded clones were observed in persistent Graves' disease patients than in newly diagnosed patients, which suggested clonal expansion. The authors noted that the small sample size was a limitation that may lower accuracy. Persistent disease showed preferential use of TRBV28, TRBJ1-2 and TRBJ2-5, whereas newly diagnosed disease favored TRBV20-1 and TRBJ2-1. Because the primary lesion, thyroid tissue, could not be accessed, the study looked at peripheral blood alone.

The CDR3 has 17 amino acids, counting the end cysteine and phenylalanine. The entry retains the CDR3 DNA only, 51 bases that are in frame from base 1. Taken from the germline V gene (reference sequence), the CDR1 and CDR2 loops are SGHAT and FQDESV. The germline ends are 19 bases apart after V is trimmed by 3 bases and J by 3 bases. The receptor library was made with multiplex PCR. For sequencing, an Illumina HiSeq 4000 was employed. TCR beta libraries were built with iRepertoire HTBI primers and Arm-PCR amplification of CDR3 regions. Before sequencing, the PCR products went through gel purification. The original pipeline was this. Across samples, 55 to 80 TRBV and around 15 TRBJ segments were identified and used for gene usage analysis of CDR3 amino acid clonotypes. COPE and FqMerger were used to merge filtered high-quality paired reads into contigs. BLAST was used to align contigs to the IMGT TRBV, TRBD and TRBJ reference genes, and CDR3 was defined following IMGT. Any clonotype with a frequency above 0.1% was classified as a highly expanded clone. Repertoire diversity was measured by Shannon entropy, and V-J evenness by the Gini coefficient. A clonotype was considered public if more than one individual shared it. TCRdb reprocessing: public reads trimmed at Q25 with fastp, clones called with MiXCR, in-frame beta chains kept. Under each unique CDR3 protein, matching rows form one entry showing the most common genes and DNA. The V and J calls and clone size come from TCRdb's table, not from the authors' own analysis. The sample contains about 370,000 distinct CDR3 sequences, about 14% of them found a single time. Jointly, the top ten make up 22% of the sample.

This specimen's time point label, per the study, means: newly diagnosed GD, antithyroid drugs for less than 3 months. For both TCR sequencing and RNA sequencing, RNA was extracted from PBMCs using TRIzol. The diagnosis of Graves' disease followed American Thyroid Association guidelines. Recruitment of patients was carried out at an endocrinology department in Xi'an, China. From each patient, around 9.3 milliliters of peripheral blood was collected into an EDTA anticoagulant tube. Ficoll Paque Plus density gradient separation was used to isolate PBMCs, and no further T cell sorting was done. An Agilent 2100 Bioanalyzer and agarose gel were used to check RNA quality, and a NanoDrop 2000 was used to measure RNA concentration.

The sequence was collected from a female donor with Graves disease. The rearranged chain carries TRBV11-1 and TRBJ2-3; the D gene is tentatively TRBD1 or TRBD2, each matching 5 bases. The specimen comprised peripheral blood mononuclear cells (PBMCs), sampled at new diagnosis, from a patient treated with antithyroid drugs. CDR3 reads: CASSFPSTGAITDTQYF. The DNA sequence is given as TGTGCCAGCAGCTTTCCCTCGACCGGGGCAATTACAGATACGCAGTATTTT. The entire variable domain, with the stretches around the CDR3 drawn from the reference TRBV11-1 and TRBJ2-3 proteins, is EAEVAQSPRYKITEKSQAVAFWCDPISGHATLYWYRQILGQGPELLVQFQDESVVDDSQLPKDRFSAERLKGVDSTLKIQPAELGDSAMYLCASSFPSTGAITDTQYFGPGTRLTVL.